This T cell receptor (beta chain) was identified in a study of cytomegalovirus exposure and HLA in healthy donors. Study at large: From donors who were HLA-typed, an early data release held 80 million to 95 million unique TCRs.

Primers: 60 Vbeta forward and 13 Jbeta reverse. Assay used: immunoSEQ multiplex PCR; TCRdb lists only in-frame clones, some missing. This repertoire shows about 78,000 clones, 70% to 80% found once; its top ten account for around a quarter. This clone was seen only once. The antigen is not known. The germline V gene encodes CDR1 SGHRS and CDR2 YFSETQ. The trim removed 2 bases at V and 6 bases at J, leaving 8 bases unmatched. The CDR3 extends over 15 amino acids. Study outcomes and limitations: Investigators reported 150 to 200 TCR beta chains as tied to cytomegalovirus.

The chain has TRBV5-1 and TRBJ2-1; the match to TRBD2 covers 7 bases. The sample consisted of PBMCs. The clonotype comes from a woman between 50 and 59 years old in good health and CMV-seropositive. The DNA of the CDR3 is TGCGCCAGCAGCTTCGACGGCGGGAGTATCAATGAGCAGTTCTTC. It yields the protein CASSFDGGSINEQFF. The variable domain in full, with the rest retrieved from reference TRBV5-1 and TRBJ2-1, is KAGVTQTPRYLIKTRGQQVTLSCSPISGHRSVSWYQQTPGQGLQFLFEYFSETQRNKGNFPGRFSGRQFSNSRSEMNVSTLELGDSALYLCASSFDGGSINEQFFGPGTRLTVL.